This note documents a single T cell receptor (beta chain) sequence. The sample is drawn from a study of blood T cell repertoires in COVID-19. Study-wide context: Sites across the United States, Italy and Spain contributed samples from acute and convalescent COVID-19. In each case, the material was cDNA or gDNA derived from T cells, B-cell-depleted T cells, or PBMCs.

Authors' processing steps: Quantification of nucleated cells was approximated via reference gene primer amplification. Assay used: immunoSEQ multiplex PCR; TCRdb lists only in-frame clones, some missing. Clone size and the V and J calls come from that table; the DNA yielded D and trimming. The sample holds 150,000 to 180,000 clones, roughly 84% seen once. The TCR sequence derives from a woman aged 55-70 years with COVID-19, enrolled during active disease. Sequences were obtained from peripheral blood.

CDR3 in DNA: TGTGCCAGCAGCTTGCTTCGATTGGCTAGCGGGGGCACCGGGGAGCTGTTTTTT. It encodes CASSLLRLASGGTGELFF. The chain links TRBV5-8 to TRBJ2-2; 10 positions match TRBD2. The CDR3 consists of 18 residues. CDR1 is SGHTS and CDR2 is YDEGEE in the germline V gene. The V gene end was trimmed by 1 base and the J gene end by 4 bases; junction bases not matched to a gene: 10.